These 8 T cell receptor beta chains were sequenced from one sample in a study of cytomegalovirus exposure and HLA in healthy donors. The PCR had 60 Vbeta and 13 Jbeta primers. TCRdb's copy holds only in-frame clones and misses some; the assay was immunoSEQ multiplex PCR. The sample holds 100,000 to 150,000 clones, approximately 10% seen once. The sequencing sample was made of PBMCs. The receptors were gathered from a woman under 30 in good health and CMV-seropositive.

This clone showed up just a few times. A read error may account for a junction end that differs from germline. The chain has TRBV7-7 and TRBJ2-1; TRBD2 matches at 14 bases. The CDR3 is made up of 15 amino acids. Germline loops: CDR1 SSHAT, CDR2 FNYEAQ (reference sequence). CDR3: CASSPGLAGGYEQFF. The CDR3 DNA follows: TGTGCTAGCAGCCCCGGACTAGCGGGAGGCTATGAGCAGTTCTTC.

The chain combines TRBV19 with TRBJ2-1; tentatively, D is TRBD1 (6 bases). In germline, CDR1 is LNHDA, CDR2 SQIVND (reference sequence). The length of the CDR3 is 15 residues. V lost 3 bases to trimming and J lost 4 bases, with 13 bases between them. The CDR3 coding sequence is TGTGCCAGTAGTATCATCGGACAGACTTACAATGAGCAGTTCTTC. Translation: CASSIIGQTYNEQFF.

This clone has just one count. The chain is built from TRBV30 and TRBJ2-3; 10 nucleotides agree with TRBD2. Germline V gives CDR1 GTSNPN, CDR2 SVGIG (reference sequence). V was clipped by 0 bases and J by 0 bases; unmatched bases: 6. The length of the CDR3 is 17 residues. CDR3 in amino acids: CAWSVSWTSGSTDTQYF. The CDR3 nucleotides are TGTGCCTGGAGTGTATCCTGGACTAGCGGTAGCACAGATACGCAGTATTTT.

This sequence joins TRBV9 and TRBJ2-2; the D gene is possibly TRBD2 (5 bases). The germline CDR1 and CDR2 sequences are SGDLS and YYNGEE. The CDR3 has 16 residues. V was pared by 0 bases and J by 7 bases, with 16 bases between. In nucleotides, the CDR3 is TGTGCCAGCAGCGTAGCTGGGAAGGGTCGGGGCGGGGAGCTGTTTTTT. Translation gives CASSVAGKGRGGELFF.

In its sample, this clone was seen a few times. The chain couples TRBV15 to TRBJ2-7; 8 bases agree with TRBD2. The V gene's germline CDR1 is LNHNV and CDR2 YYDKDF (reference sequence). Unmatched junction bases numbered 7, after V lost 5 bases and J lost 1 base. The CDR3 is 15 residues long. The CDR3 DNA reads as TGTGCCACCAGCCACGAGGCGGGGGGATCCTACGAGCAGTACTTC. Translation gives CATSHEAGGSYEQYF.

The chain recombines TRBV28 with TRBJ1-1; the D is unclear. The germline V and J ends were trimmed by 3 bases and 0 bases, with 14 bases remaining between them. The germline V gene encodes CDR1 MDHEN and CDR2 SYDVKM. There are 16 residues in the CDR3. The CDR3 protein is CASSFYPSLVNTEAFF. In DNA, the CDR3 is TGTGCCAGCAGTTTCTACCCTAGTCTCGTGAACACTGAAGCTTTCTTT. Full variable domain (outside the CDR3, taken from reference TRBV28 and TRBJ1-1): DVKVTQSSRYLVKRTGEKVFLECVQDMDHENMFWYRQDPGLGLRLIYFSYDVKMKEKGDIPEGYSVSREKKERFSLILESASTNQTSMYLCASSFYPSLVNTEAFFGQGTRLTVV.

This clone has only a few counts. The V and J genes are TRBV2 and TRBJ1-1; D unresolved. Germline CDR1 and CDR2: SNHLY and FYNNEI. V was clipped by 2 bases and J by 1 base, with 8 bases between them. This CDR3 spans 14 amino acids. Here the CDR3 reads CASSEFPGNTEAFF. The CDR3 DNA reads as TGTGCCAGCAGTGAATTCCCGGGGAACACTGAAGCTTTCTTT.

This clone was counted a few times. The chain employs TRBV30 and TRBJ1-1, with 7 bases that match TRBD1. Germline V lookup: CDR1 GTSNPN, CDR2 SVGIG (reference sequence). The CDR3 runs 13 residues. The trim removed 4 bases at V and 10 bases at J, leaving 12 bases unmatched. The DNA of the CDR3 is TGTGCCTGGACGGGACAGCCGGGGGTAGCAGCTTTCTTT. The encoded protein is CAWTGQPGVAAFF.